Presented here are 32 T cell receptor beta chains from one specimen sequenced in a study of shared clonotypes between healthy human individuals. Assay used: immunoSEQ multiplex PCR; TCRdb lists only in-frame clones, some missing. This table has some 2.1 million clones, about 95% appearing once. Sequenced input: naive CD4+ T cells sorted from blood. Sample subset: CD45RA+ positively selected. The receptors stem from a young man in good health.

V is TRBV10-3 and J is TRBJ1-4, with 8 bases identical to TRBD1. CDR1 ENHRY and CDR2 SYGVKD come from the germline V gene. The V and J ends lost 0 bases and 0 bases, in that order; junction bases with no gene match: 3. The CDR3 has 17 residues. CDR3 sequence reads: CAISESVGQATNEKLFF. DNA of the CDR3: TGTGCCATCAGTGAGTCGGTGGGACAGGCAACTAATGAAAAACTGTTTTTT.

This clone came up once. The rearrangement uses TRBV5-6 and TRBJ2-7; TRBD2 is a possible D gene (5 bases). The CDR3 spans 14 residues. Deletions cut 0 bases from V and 6 bases from J, with 13 bases between. In germline, CDR1 is SGHDT, CDR2 YYEEEE. CDR3 protein: CASSLGPDYLEQYF. In nucleotides, the CDR3 is TGTGCCAGCAGCTTGGGCCCCGACTATCTCGAGCAGTACTTC. The full variable domain, in which reference TRBV5-6 and TRBJ2-7 provide the parts outside the CDR3, is DAGVTQSPTHLIKTRGQQVTLRCSPKSGHDTVSWYQQALGQGPQFIFQYYEEEERQRGNFPDRFSGHQFPNYSSELNVNALLLGDSALYLCASSLGPDYLEQYFGPGTRLTVT.

The rearrangement joins TRBV18 to TRBJ2-5; D is ambiguous. CDR1 is KGHSH and CDR2 is LQKENI in the germline V gene. The CDR3 sequence is 17 residues long. V was trimmed by 6 bases and J by 7 bases, leaving 27 bases between them. The CDR3, as DNA: TGTGCCAGCTCTCCCAATGGGATGGGCGGTGGCTTGTGGACCCAGTACTTC. Its protein product is CASSPNGMGGGLWTQYF.

Turning to this clone: The same CDR3 also results from other DNA sequences found in this sample. The V and J genes are TRBV27 and TRBJ2-6; D unresolved. CDR1 MNHEY and CDR2 SMNVEV come from the germline V gene (reference sequence). The CDR3 is made up of 15 amino acids. V shed 0 bases and J shed 0 bases, with 3 bases lying between them. The CDR3 spells CASSLSGSGANVLTF. Here the CDR3 DNA reads TGTGCCAGCAGTTTATCCGGCTCTGGGGCCAACGTCCTGACTTTC. The whole variable domain, remainder taken from reference TRBV27 and TRBJ2-6, is EAQVTQNPRYLITVTGKKLTVTCSQNMNHEYMSWYRQDPGLGLRQIYYSMNVEVTDKGDVPEGYKVSRKEKRNFPLILESPSPNQTSLYFCASSLSGSGANVLTFGAGSRLTVL.

V and J are TRBV11-2 and TRBJ1-3, with 9 bases that match TRBD1. V shed 5 bases, J shed 0 bases, and the junction held 8 bases outside the gene matches. The length of the CDR3 is 17 residues. The V gene's germline CDR1 is SGHAT and CDR2 FQNNGV. Written as DNA, the CDR3 is TGTGCCAGCAGCCAAGGGGGGACAGGGTCCTCTGGAAACACCATATATTTT. Amino acid sequence: CASSQGGTGSSGNTIYF.

The chain joins TRBV5-4 to TRBJ2-1; 7 bases map to TRBD2. J gave up 4 bases and V 4 bases, and 8 bases lay outside the gene matches. The CDR3 is 15 residues long. Germline CDR1 and CDR2: SGHNT and YYREEE (reference sequence). The CDR3 is CASSGGLTRYNEQFF. The DNA of the CDR3 is TGTGCCAGCAGCGGGGGACTAACGAGATACAATGAGCAGTTCTTC.

The rearrangement uses TRBV10-3 and TRBJ2-7, with D tentatively TRBD1 or TRBD2 (6 bases each). Germline V gives CDR1 ENHRY, CDR2 SYGVKD. Trimming cost V 11 bases and J 7 bases, with 18 bases left between them. CDR3 length equals 12 residues. The chain's CDR3 is CASEGDVGEQYF. In nucleotides, the CDR3 is TGTGCCTCGGAGGGGGACGTGGGGGAGCAGTACTTC.

The V and J genes are TRBV5-1 and TRBJ2-2, with D perhaps being TRBD1 or TRBD2 (5 bases each). This CDR3 region has 16 residues. Germline V gene data show CDR1 as SGHRS and CDR2 as YFSETQ. Trimming left V 1 base short and J 4 bases short, with 14 bases between. The CDR3 loop reads CASSLLVAGTTGELFF. CDR3 sequence (DNA): TGCGCCAGCAGCTTGTTAGTCGCAGGGACCACCGGGGAGCTGTTTTTT.

The chain links TRBV7-9 to TRBJ1-5; 10 nucleotides line up with TRBD1. This CDR3 contains 14 residues. The ends lost 5 bases at V and 7 bases at J; junction bases unmatched: 5. CDR1 and CDR2 from the germline V gene are SEHNR and FQNEAQ (reference sequence). Here the CDR3 reads CASSAGQGSQPQHF. The DNA for the CDR3 is TGTGCCAGCAGCGCGGGACAGGGGAGCCAGCCCCAGCATTTT.

The V and J genes are TRBV5-1 and TRBJ2-1; D might be TRBD2 (5 bases). The CDR3 is 15 residues long. Trimming left V 4 bases short and J 9 bases short, with 20 bases between. In germline, CDR1 is SGHRS, CDR2 YFSETQ. CDR3 residues: CASSQILGETGEQFF. The CDR3 region has the DNA TGCGCCAGCAGCCAGATACTCGGGGAGACGGGTGAGCAGTTCTTC.

The chain uses TRBV5-4 and TRBJ1-2; D is undetermined. This CDR3 comprises 14 residues. The germline V gene encodes CDR1 SGHNT and CDR2 YYREEE (reference sequence). Deletions cut 4 bases from V and 2 bases from J, with 12 bases between. Here the CDR3 reads CASSPPSGNYGYTF. The CDR3 bases are TGTGCCAGCAGCCCTCCGTCCGGAAACTATGGCTACACCTTC.

The chain employs TRBV18 and TRBJ1-1, with D possibly matching TRBD1 (5 bases). This CDR3 is 13 amino acids long. Germline V gene lookup returns CDR1 KGHSH and CDR2 LQKENI. Trimming took 3 bases from V and 4 from J, leaving 9 bases between them. CDR3 sequence reads: CASSPGTSTEAFF. The DNA of the CDR3 is TGTGCCAGCTCACCCGGGACTTCCACTGAAGCTTTCTTT.

This clone was recorded once. The rearrangement links TRBV7-2 to TRBJ2-5; perhaps TRBD2 as D (6 bases). V lost 4 bases, J lost 4 bases, and 16 bases lay in between. The CDR3 contains 15 residues. Germline V gene lookup returns CDR1 SGHTA and CDR2 FQGNSA. CDR3 amino acids: CASSYPGTLGETQYF. DNA for the CDR3: TGTGCCAGCAGCTACCCCGGGACTCTGGGAGAGACCCAGTACTTC.

The sample holds one count of this clone. The chain couples TRBV11-2 to TRBJ2-1; TRBD2 agrees at 8 bases. V lost 5 bases, J lost 5 bases, and 8 bases stayed unmatched. Germline CDR1 is SGHAT and CDR2 is FQNNGV. The CDR3 runs 15 residues. CDR3 DNA: TGTGCCAGCAGCCGCCGAAGTAGCGGGAACAATGAGCAGTTCTTC. Its protein is CASSRRSSGNNEQFF.

CDR3 bases: TGTGCCAGCAGCTTTACGATCCAGTCCTACGAGCAGTACTTC. Protein: CASSFTIQSYEQYF. The chain couples TRBV7-9 to TRBJ2-7; D is unclear. V was shortened by 3 bases and J by 1 base, with 10 bases between the two germline ends. CDR1 SEHNR and CDR2 FQNEAQ come from the germline V gene (reference sequence). The length of the CDR3 is 14 residues.

A remark on this clone: The same CDR3 is also encoded by other DNA sequences in this sample. This chain joins TRBV18 and TRBJ2-7, with TRBD2 as a possible D gene (6 bases). The V gene's germline CDR1 is KGHSH and CDR2 LQKENI. The CDR3 is made up of 16 amino acids. Trimming took 3 bases from V and 0 from J, leaving 15 bases between them. In DNA form, the CDR3 reads TGTGCCAGCTCACCTGCGGGGACCTTAAGCTCCTACGAGCAGTACTTC. Translated: CASSPAGTLSSYEQYF.

The J gene is TRBJ2-7, the V gene TRBV7-6; 7 bases map to TRBD2. The germline CDR1 and CDR2 sequences are SGHVS and FNYEAQ. This CDR3 is built from 17 residues. Trimming at V came to 1 base and at J to 0 bases, leaving 9 bases not matched to a gene. The CDR3 protein is CASSLGPPGGNSYEQYF. CDR3 nucleotide sequence: TGTGCCAGCAGCTTAGGCCCACCGGGGGGAAACTCCTACGAGCAGTACTTC.

Regarding this clone: Other DNA sequences within the sample encode an identical CDR3. V gene TRBV18 combines with J gene TRBJ1-4; D remains unclear. CDR1 and CDR2 from the germline V gene are KGHSH and LQKENI. V was clipped by 2 bases and J by 2 bases, with 6 bases between them. The CDR3 sequence is 14 residues long. CDR3 nucleotides: TGTGCCAGCTCACCAGGGCAGACTAATGAAAAACTGTTTTTT. Translating it yields CASSPGQTNEKLFF.

For this clone: The sample carries other DNA sequences with the same CDR3. This rearrangement joins TRBV7-9 to TRBJ2-7; 10 nucleotides agree with TRBD1. The CDR3 spans 14 residues. CDR1 is SEHNR and CDR2 is FQNEAQ in the germline V gene (reference sequence). The V segment lost 4 bases and the J segment 2 bases; nucleotides outside the gene matches: 2. The CDR3 sequence: CASSSGQGAYEQYF. The DNA for the CDR3 is TGTGCCAGCAGCTCAGGACAGGGGGCCTACGAGCAGTACTTC.

The rearrangement uses TRBV30 and TRBJ2-5; 8 bases line up with TRBD2. V shed 3 bases, J shed 5 bases, and the junction held 11 bases outside the gene matches. This CDR3 comprises 15 residues. The germline V gene encodes CDR1 GTSNPN and CDR2 SVGIG (reference sequence). DNA of the CDR3: TGTGCCTGGAGCCGCGGGACTAGGGTGGGGGAGACCCAGTACTTC. Translating it yields CAWSRGTRVGETQYF.

This chain uses TRBV2 with TRBJ1-6; tentatively, D is TRBD1 (6 bases). V shed 7 bases and J shed 12 bases, with 19 bases lying between them. Germline lookup yields CDR1 SNHLY and CDR2 FYNNEI. The CDR3 has 14 residues. Here the CDR3 reads CASNSGGHRVPLHF. The DNA of the CDR3 is TGTGCCAGCAATTCCGGGGGCCATCGCGTACCCCTCCACTTT.

This clone was seen once. V gene TRBV10-3 combines with J gene TRBJ1-3; D perhaps matches TRBD1 (5 bases). V shed 2 bases and J shed 0 bases, with 17 bases lying between them. The CDR3 has 18 residues. Germline V gene sequence: CDR1 ENHRY, CDR2 SYGVKD. The CDR3 DNA sequence: TGTGCCATCAGTGAGAGGGGCGCAGGGACGAGCTCTGGAAACACCATATATTTT. Translated: CAISERGAGTSSGNTIYF.

The V gene is TRBV27, the J gene TRBJ2-7; no clear D gene. Germline CDR1 is MNHEY and CDR2 is SMNVEV (reference sequence). The CDR3 length is 12 residues. V lost 4 bases to trimming and J lost 6 bases, with 10 bases between them. The CDR3 nucleotides read TGTGCCAGCAGTTCCCCGTGGGGCGAGCAGTACTTC. The encoded protein is CASSSPWGEQYF.

On this clone: Other nucleotide sequences in the sample specify the same CDR3. J is TRBJ1-4 and V is TRBV6-6, with D unclear. Germline CDR1 is MNHNY and CDR2 is SVGAGI (reference sequence). The CDR3 has 10 amino acids. The V end lost 5 bases, the J end lost 5 bases, and 0 bases lay between the germline ends. CDR3 bases: TGTGCCAGCAGTAATGAAAAACTGTTTTTT. Residues: CASSNEKLFF.

This clone was seen a single time. V gene TRBV10-3 combines with J gene TRBJ2-3; 8 bases match TRBD2. V trimming: 7 bases; J trimming: 3 bases; junction bases outside the gene matches: 15. Germline assignment: CDR1 ENHRY and CDR2 SYGVKD. The CDR3 has 17 residues. CDR3 protein: CAIMRSRSAGGTDTQYF. Written as DNA, the CDR3 is TGTGCCATCATGCGGAGTAGATCGGCGGGAGGAACAGATACGCAGTATTTT.

The gene calls are TRBV21-1 and TRBJ1-4; the D call of TRBD1 is as the table states it, not checked on the DNA. TRBV21-1 is reported as a pseudogene. This CDR3 is built from 11 residues. CDR3 nucleotide sequence: TGTGCCAGCAATACAGATGAAAAACTGTTTTTT. This encodes CASNTDEKLFF.

The genes are TRBV7-9 and TRBJ2-1; 13 bases fit TRBD2. This CDR3 is built from 18 residues. Looked up from germline, CDR1 is SEHNR and CDR2 is FQNEAQ (reference sequence). The trim removed 6 bases at V and 6 bases at J, leaving 14 bases unmatched. Here the CDR3 reads CASSSGLAGVGVANEQFF. Here the CDR3 DNA reads TGTGCCAGCAGTTCCGGACTAGCGGGAGTCGGGGTTGCCAATGAGCAGTTCTTC.

V usage is TRBV6-5 and J usage is TRBJ1-1, with TRBD1 matching 8 bases. This CDR3 is 14 amino acids long. V was clipped by 5 bases and J by 10 bases; unmatched bases: 12. Germline CDR1 and CDR2: MNHEY and SVGAGI. The CDR3: CASSHRGVIPGAFF. DNA for the CDR3: TGTGCCAGCAGTCACAGGGGGGTAATCCCTGGAGCTTTCTTT.

The rearrangement joins TRBV7-8 to TRBJ1-2; D might be TRBD1 (6 bases). The CDR3 totals 15 residues. Looked up from germline, CDR1 is SGHVS and CDR2 is FQNEAQ. The ends were cut back, 5 bases at V and 7 bases at J, with 20 bases in the middle. In DNA, the CDR3 is TGTGCCAGCAGCGATAGCGGTTCAGGGGTTAGTGGCTACACCTTC. It encodes CASSDSGSGVSGYTF.

This chain connects TRBV5-4 to TRBJ1-1, with D maybe TRBD1 (6 bases). With 4 bases removed from V and 3 bases from J, the gap between germline ends came to 13 bases. CDR1 and CDR2 (germline): SGHNT, YYREEE (reference sequence). The CDR3 extends over 14 amino acids. CDR3 sequence reads: CASSGPNRDTEAFF. The CDR3 nucleotides read TGTGCCAGCAGCGGCCCAAACAGGGACACTGAAGCTTTCTTT.

V is TRBV19 and J is TRBJ2-7; 12 bases are shared with TRBD1. V shed 11 bases and J 5 bases; nucleotides not matched to a gene: 4. The CDR3 loop spans 12 amino acids. Germline V gives CDR1 LNHDA, CDR2 SQIVND (reference sequence). CDR3 protein: CASGTGGNEQYF. In DNA, the CDR3 is TGTGCCTCCGGGACAGGGGGCAACGAGCAGTACTTC.

The rearrangement joins TRBV11-2 to TRBJ2-7; the match to TRBD2 covers 11 bases. The CDR3 covers 18 residues. V was pared by 5 bases and J by 2 bases, with 14 bases of the junction left unmatched. CDR1 is SGHAT, CDR2 FQNNGV, per germline. The CDR3 nucleotides read TGTGCCAGCAGCCCGAAGGAACTAGCGGGAGATGAAGCCTACGAGCAGTACTTC. Its protein is CASSPKELAGDEAYEQYF.